One sample yielded the 10 T cell receptor beta chains listed below, sequenced in a study of T cells in Graves' hyperthyroidism and ophthalmopathy. Using RNA transcripts as the source, TCR beta CDR3 regions were amplified. Primed by the HTBI set, a first-round RT-PCR was run on the TCR CDR3. TCRdb re-derived calls from the multiplex PCR reads in MiXCR, one entry per CDR3 protein. The table lists roughly 290,000 distinct CDR3 sequences, about an eighth of them singletons. Sequenced: blood. The source is a woman aged 25-40 years with Graves' hyperthyroidism that later progressed to Graves' ophthalmopathy.

V is TRBV3-1 and J is TRBJ2-5; D might be TRBD2 (6 bases). Deletions cut 1 base from V and 1 base from J, with 10 bases between. The germline CDR1 and CDR2 sequences are LGHDT and YNNKEL (reference sequence). The CDR3 covers 15 residues. DNA for the CDR3: TGTGCCAGCAGCCAAGTGGGGACTTCCCAAGAGACCCAGTACTTC. Translation gives CASSQVGTSQETQYF.

Notes on this clonotype: Possible read error: a much larger clone is one base away. The chain couples TRBV6-5 to TRBJ2-7; D is unclear. V gave up 4 bases and J gave up 3 bases, with 7 bases separating them. This CDR3 has 12 residues. Germline CDR1 reads MNHEY; CDR2 reads SVGAGI. CDR3 sequence: CASSFADYEQYV. In DNA, the CDR3 is TGTGCCAGCAGTTTCGCAGACTACGAGCAGTACGTC.

This clonotype appeared many times. The V call is TRBV18, the J call TRBJ2-3, with 13 nucleotides matching TRBD2. Germline V gene sequence: CDR1 KGHSH, CDR2 LQKENI. This CDR3 is 16 amino acids long. Unmatched junction bases numbered 6, after V lost 4 bases and J lost 5 bases. The CDR3 DNA reads TGTGCCAGCTCACTGAGGACTAGCGGGAGTGGAGATACGCAGTATTTT. Encoded protein: CASSLRTSGSGDTQYF. The full variable domain, rest sourced from reference TRBV18 and TRBJ2-3, is NAGVMQNPRHLVRRRGQEARLRCSPMKGHSHVYWYRQLPEEGLKFMVYLQKENIIDESGMPKERFSAEFPKEGPSILRIQQVVRGDSAAYFCASSLRTSGSGDTQYFGPGTRLTVL.

As regards this clonotype: This may arise from a read error, as a much more abundant clone is one base away. The rearrangement links TRBV5-4 to TRBJ2-1, with D perhaps being TRBD1 or TRBD2 (7 bases each). This CDR3 spans 16 amino acids. Germline V gives CDR1 SGHNT, CDR2 YYREEE (reference sequence). CDR3 nucleotides: TGTGTCAGCAGCATAGGGGGCGGGAGCTCCTACAATGAGCAGTTCTTC. This sequence encodes CVSSIGGGSSYNEQFF.

This clonotype was observed many times. This sequence joins TRBV28 and TRBJ1-1; tentatively, D is TRBD1 (5 bases). Germline values: CDR1 MDHEN, CDR2 SYDVKM. Trimming stripped 6 bases from V and 3 bases from J, with 14 bases between. The CDR3 covers 14 residues. The CDR3: CASSRDRGDTEAFF. Here the CDR3 DNA reads TGTGCCAGCAGCCGCGACCGAGGGGACACTGAAGCTTTCTTT. Combining the CDR3 with reference TRBV28 and TRBJ1-1 gives the whole variable domain DVKVTQSSRYLVKRTGEKVFLECVQDMDHENMFWYRQDPGLGLRLIYFSYDVKMKEKGDIPEGYSVSREKKERFSLILESASTNQTSMYLCASSRDRGDTEAFFGQGTRLTVV.

In this sample, this clonotype turned up many times. V usage is TRBV29-1 and J usage is TRBJ1-2, with a possible D match to TRBD1 (5 bases). The V end was cut by 2 bases, the J end by 6 bases, with 10 bases between. The CDR3 totals 12 residues. Germline lookup yields CDR1 SQVTM and CDR2 ANQGSEA. The CDR3 is CSVERGGDGYTF. DNA for the CDR3: TGCAGCGTTGAAAGGGGAGGGGATGGCTACACCTTC.

This clonotype was seen many times. V gene TRBV27 combines with J gene TRBJ2-3; 7 bases are a match to TRBD2. The V gene end was trimmed by 7 bases and the J gene end by 4 bases; junction bases not matched to a gene: 8. The CDR3 extends over 14 amino acids. CDR1 and CDR2 (germline): MNHEY, SMNVEV (reference sequence). CDR3 loop: CASNSGGSSDTQYF. Written as DNA, the CDR3 is TGTGCCAGCAATAGCGGCGGGAGCTCAGATACGCAGTATTTT.

This chain joins TRBV19 and TRBJ1-1; possibly TRBD1 for D (5 bases). Germline V gene data show CDR1 as LNHDA and CDR2 as SQIVND (reference sequence). The CDR3 is 19 amino acids. The V and J ends lost 5 bases and 2 bases respectively, with 27 bases between them. The CDR3 reads CASSFRVEYRSKVNTEAFF. CDR3 bases: TGTGCCAGTAGTTTTCGGGTGGAATACAGGTCGAAAGTTAACACTGAAGCTTTCTTT.

This clonotype was seen at least ten times. The chain has TRBV7-2 and TRBJ2-7; D unresolved. This CDR3 has 15 residues. CDR1 is SGHTA, CDR2 FQGNSA, per germline. Trimming shortened V by 0 bases and J by 2 bases, and 11 bases separated the two germline ends. CDR3 nucleotide sequence: TGTGCCAGCAGCTTAGCGACGGACGACCCCTACGAGCAGTACTTC. This encodes CASSLATDDPYEQYF.

V and J are TRBV30 and TRBJ2-7; possibly TRBD1 for D (6 bases). The CDR3 has 17 amino acids. CDR1 is GTSNPN and CDR2 is SVGIG in the germline V gene (reference sequence). The germline V and J ends were trimmed by 3 bases and 1 base, with 22 bases remaining between them. The CDR3: CAWRLPFQGRKSYEQYF. In DNA form, the CDR3 reads TGTGCCTGGAGGCTCCCGTTTCAGGGGAGAAAGTCCTACGAGCAGTACTTC.